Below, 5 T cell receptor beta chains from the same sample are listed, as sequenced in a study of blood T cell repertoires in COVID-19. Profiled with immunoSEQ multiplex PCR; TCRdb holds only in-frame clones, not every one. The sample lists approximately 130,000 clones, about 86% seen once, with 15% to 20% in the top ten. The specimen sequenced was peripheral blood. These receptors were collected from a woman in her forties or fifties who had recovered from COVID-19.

CDR3 protein: CASSLSGGQETQYF. DNA of the CDR3: TGTGCCAGCAGCTTGTCCGGGGGCCAAGAGACCCAGTACTTC. The chain is built from TRBV5-5 and TRBJ2-5; D may be TRBD2 (6 bases). The ends were cut back, 1 base at V and 1 base at J, with 8 bases in the middle. Germline V gene data show CDR1 as SGHKS and CDR2 as YYEKEE (reference sequence). The CDR3 contains 14 residues.

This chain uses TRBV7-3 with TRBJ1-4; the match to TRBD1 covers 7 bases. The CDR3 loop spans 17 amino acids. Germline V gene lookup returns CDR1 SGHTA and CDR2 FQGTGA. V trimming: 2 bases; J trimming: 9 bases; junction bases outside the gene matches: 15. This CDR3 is CASSLGKGQPISQKLFF. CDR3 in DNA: TGTGCCAGCAGCTTAGGTAAGGGACAGCCAATATCCCAAAAACTGTTTTTT.

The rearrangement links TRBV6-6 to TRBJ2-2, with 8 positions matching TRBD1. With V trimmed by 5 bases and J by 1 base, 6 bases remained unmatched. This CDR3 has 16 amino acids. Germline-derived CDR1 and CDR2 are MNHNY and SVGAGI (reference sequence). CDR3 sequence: CASSATDRENTGELFF. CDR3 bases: TGTGCCAGCAGTGCTACGGACAGGGAGAACACCGGGGAGCTGTTTTTT.

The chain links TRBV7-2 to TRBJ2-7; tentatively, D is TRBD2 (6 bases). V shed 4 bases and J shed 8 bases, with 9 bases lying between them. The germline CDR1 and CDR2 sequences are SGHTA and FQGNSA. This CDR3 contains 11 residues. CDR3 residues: CASSSGTQQYF. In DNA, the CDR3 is TGTGCCAGCAGCTCCGGGACTCAGCAGTACTTC.

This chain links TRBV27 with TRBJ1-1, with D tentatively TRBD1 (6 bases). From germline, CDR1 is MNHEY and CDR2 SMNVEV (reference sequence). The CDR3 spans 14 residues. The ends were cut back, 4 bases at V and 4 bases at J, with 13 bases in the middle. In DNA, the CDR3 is TGTGCCAGCAGTTGGCTGGGAGGGGGCACTGAAGCTTTCTTT. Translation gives CASSWLGGGTEAFF.